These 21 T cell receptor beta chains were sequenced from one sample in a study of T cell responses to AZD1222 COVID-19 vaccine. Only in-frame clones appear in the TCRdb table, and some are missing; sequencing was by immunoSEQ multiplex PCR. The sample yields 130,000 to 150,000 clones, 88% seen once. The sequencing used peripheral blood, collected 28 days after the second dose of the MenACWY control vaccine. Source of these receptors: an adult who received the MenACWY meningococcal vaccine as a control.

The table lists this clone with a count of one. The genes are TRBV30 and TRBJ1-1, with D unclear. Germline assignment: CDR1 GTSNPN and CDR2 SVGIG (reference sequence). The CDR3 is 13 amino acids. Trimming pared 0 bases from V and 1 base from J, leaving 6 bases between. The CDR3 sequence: CAWSVFENTEAFF. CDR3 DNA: TGTGCCTGGAGTGTATTCGAGAACACTGAAGCTTTCTTT.

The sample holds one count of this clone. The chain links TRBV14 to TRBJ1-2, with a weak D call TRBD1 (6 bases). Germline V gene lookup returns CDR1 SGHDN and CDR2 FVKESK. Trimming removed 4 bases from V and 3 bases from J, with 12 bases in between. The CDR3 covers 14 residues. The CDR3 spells CASSPQGFHYGYTF. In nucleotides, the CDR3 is TGTGCCAGCAGCCCTCAGGGGTTCCACTATGGCTACACCTTC. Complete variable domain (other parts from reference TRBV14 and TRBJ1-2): EAGVTQFPSHSVIEKGQTVTLRCDPISGHDNLYWYRRVMGKEIKFLLHFVKESKQDESGMPNNRFLAERTGGTYSTLKVQPAELEDSGVYFCASSPQGFHYGYTFGSGTRLTVV.

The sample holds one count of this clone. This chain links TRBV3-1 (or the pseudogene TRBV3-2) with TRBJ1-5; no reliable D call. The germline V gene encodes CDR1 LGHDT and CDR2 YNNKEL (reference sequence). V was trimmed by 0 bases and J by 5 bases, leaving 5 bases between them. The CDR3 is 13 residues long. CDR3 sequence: CASSQEVDQPQHF. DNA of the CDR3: TGTGCCAGCAGCCAAGAAGTCGATCAGCCCCAGCATTTT.

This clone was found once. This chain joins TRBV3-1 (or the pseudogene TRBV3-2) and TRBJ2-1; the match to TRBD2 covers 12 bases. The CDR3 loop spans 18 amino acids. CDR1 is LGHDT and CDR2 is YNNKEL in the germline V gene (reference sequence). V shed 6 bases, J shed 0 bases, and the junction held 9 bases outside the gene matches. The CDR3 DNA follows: TGTGCCAGCAGACAGAGGACTAGCGGGGTGGGCTCCTACAATGAGCAGTTCTTC. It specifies CASRQRTSGVGSYNEQFF.

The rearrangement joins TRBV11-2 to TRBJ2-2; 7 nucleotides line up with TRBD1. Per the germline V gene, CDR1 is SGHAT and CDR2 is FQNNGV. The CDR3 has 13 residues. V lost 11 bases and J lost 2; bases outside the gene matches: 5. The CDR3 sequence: CAYRQGNTGELFF. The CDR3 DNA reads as TGTGCCTACAGACAGGGCAACACCGGGGAGCTGTTTTTT.

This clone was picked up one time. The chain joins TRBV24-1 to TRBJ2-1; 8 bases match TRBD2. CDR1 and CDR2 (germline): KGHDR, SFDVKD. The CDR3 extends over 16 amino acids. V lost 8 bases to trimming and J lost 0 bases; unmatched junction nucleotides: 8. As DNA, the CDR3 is TGTGCCACCATGCCGGGAGGGCCGGTCTCCTACAATGAGCAGTTCTTC. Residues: CATMPGGPVSYNEQFF.

CDR3 nucleotides: TGTGCCAGCAGCTTAGCGGTCTCCAATTCACCCCTCCACTTT. Residues: CASSLAVSNSPLHF. J is TRBJ1-6 and V is TRBV7-2; no reliable D call. This CDR3 region has 14 residues. Trimming pared 0 bases from V and 7 bases from J, leaving 7 bases between. Germline assignment: CDR1 SGHTA and CDR2 FQGNSA.

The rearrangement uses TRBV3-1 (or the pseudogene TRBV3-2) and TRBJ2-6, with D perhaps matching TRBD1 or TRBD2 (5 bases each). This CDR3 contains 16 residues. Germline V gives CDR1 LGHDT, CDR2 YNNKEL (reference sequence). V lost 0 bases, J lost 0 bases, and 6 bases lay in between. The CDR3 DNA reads TGTGCCAGCAGCCAAGATGGGGGCTCTGGGGCCAACGTCCTGACTTTC. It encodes CASSQDGGSGANVLTF.

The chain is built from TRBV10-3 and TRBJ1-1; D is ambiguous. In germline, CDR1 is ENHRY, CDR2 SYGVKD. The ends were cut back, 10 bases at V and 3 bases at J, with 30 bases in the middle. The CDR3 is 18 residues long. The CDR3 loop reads CASTGSASGRWVDTEAFF. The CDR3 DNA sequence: TGTGCCAGCACTGGCTCGGCATCTGGAAGGTGGGTGGACACTGAAGCTTTCTTT.

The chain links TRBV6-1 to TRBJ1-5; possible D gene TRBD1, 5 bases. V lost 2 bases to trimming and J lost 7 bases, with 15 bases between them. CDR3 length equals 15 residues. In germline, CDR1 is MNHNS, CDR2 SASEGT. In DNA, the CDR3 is TGTGCCAGCAGTGAATGGCAGGGAATGGGACAGCCCCAGCATTTT. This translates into CASSEWQGMGQPQHF.

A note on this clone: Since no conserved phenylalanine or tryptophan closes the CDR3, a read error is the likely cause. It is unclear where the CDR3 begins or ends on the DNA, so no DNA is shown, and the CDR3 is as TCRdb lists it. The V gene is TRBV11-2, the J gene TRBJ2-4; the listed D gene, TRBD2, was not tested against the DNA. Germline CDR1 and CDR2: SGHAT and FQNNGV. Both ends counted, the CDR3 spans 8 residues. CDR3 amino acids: CASREGCG.

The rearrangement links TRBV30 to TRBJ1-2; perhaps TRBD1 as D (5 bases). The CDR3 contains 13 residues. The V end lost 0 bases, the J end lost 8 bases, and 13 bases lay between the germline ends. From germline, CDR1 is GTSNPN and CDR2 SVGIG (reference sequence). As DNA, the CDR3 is TGTGCCTGGAGTGTAAAGGGGATGGGGGGCTACACCTTC. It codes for CAWSVKGMGGYTF.

The chain's CDR3 is CATSRRRVNVPGANVLTF. The CDR3 DNA reads as TGTGCCACCAGCAGACGCAGGGTTAACGTACCTGGGGCCAACGTCCTGACTTTC. The J gene is TRBJ2-6, the V gene TRBV15; a weak D match, TRBD1 (5 bases). The CDR3 is 18 amino acids. CDR1 is LNHNV, CDR2 YYDKDF, per germline (reference sequence). V was pared by 2 bases and J by 2 bases, with 16 bases between.

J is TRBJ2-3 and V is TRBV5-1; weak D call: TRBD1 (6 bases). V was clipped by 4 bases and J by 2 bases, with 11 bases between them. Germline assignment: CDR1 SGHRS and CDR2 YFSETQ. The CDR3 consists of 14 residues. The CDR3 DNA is TGCGCCAGCAGCGTACAGGGTGACACAGATACGCAGTATTTT. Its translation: CASSVQGDTDTQYF.

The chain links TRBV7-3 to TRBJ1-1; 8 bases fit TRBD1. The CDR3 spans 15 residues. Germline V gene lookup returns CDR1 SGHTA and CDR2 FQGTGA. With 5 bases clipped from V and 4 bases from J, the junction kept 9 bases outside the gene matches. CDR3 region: CASSLTSDRATEAFF. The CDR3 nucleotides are TGTGCCAGCAGCCTTACTTCGGACAGGGCCACTGAAGCTTTCTTT.

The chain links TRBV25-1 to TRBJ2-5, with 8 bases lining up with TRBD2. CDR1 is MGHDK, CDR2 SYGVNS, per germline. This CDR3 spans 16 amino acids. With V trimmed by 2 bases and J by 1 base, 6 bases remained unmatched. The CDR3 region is CASSELSGALQETQYF. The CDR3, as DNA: TGTGCCAGCAGTGAACTTAGCGGGGCTCTCCAAGAGACCCAGTACTTC.

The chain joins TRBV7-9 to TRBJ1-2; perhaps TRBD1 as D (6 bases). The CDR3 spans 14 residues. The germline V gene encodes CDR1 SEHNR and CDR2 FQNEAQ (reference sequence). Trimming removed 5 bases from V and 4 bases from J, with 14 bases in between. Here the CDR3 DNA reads TGTGCCAGCAGCCTCCCCGCAGGGGCCTATGGCTACACCTTC. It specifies CASSLPAGAYGYTF.

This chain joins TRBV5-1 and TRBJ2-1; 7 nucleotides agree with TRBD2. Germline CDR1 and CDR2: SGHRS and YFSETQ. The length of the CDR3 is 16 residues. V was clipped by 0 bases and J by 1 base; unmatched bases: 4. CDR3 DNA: TGCGCCAGCAGCTTGGCCTCGGGGGGTTCCTACAATGAGCAGTTCTTC. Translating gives CASSLASGGSYNEQFF. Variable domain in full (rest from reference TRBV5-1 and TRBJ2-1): KAGVTQTPRYLIKTRGQQVTLSCSPISGHRSVSWYQQTPGQGLQFLFEYFSETQRNKGNFPGRFSGRQFSNSRSEMNVSTLELGDSALYLCASSLASGGSYNEQFFGPGTRLTVL.

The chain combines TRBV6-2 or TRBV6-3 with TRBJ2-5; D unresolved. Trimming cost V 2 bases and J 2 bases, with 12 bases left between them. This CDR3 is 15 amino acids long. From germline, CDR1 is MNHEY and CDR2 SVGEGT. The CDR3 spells CASSYNLRSQETQYF. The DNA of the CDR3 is TGTGCCAGCAGTTACAACTTGCGGAGTCAAGAGACCCAGTACTTC.

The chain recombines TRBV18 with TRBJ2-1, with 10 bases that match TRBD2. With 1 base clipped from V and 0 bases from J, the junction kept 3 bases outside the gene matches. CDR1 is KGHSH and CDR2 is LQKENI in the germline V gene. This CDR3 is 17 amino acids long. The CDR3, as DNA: TGTGCCAGCTCACCACTTATAGCGGGAGGCTCCTACAATGAGCAGTTCTTC. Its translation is CASSPLIAGGSYNEQFF.

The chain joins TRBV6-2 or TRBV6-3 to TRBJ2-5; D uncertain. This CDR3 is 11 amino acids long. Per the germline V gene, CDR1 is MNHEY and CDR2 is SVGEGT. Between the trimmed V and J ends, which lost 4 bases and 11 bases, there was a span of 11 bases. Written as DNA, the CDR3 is TGTGCCAGCAGTTCGCGCACCGTGCAGTACTTC. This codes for CASSSRTVQYF.